The 23 T cell receptor beta chains below all came from one sample that was sequenced in a study of blood T cell repertoires in COVID-19. Using immunoSEQ multiplex PCR, the repertoire was profiled, and TCRdb retains in-frame clones only, with some absent. The table lists roughly 290,000 clones, 70% to 90% of them singletons. The specimen sequenced was peripheral blood. The receptors were gathered from a woman aged 45-59 years who had recovered from COVID-19.

This clone was recorded once. The chain has TRBV19 and TRBJ2-2, with TRBD1 matching 9 bases. Germline CDR1 and CDR2: LNHDA and SQIVND (reference sequence). Losses at the gene ends were 10 bases for V and 6 bases for J; bases not matched to a gene: 9. CDR3 length: 14 amino acids. The CDR3 loop is CATSGTGPAGELFF. In nucleotides, the CDR3 is TGTGCCACTTCCGGGACAGGGCCTGCCGGGGAGCTGTTTTTT.

The genes are TRBV6-5 and TRBJ1-5; D is unresolved. CDR1 MNHEY and CDR2 SVGAGI come from the germline V gene. V was clipped by 5 bases and J by 6 bases, with 8 bases between them. The CDR3 runs 12 residues. The DNA of the CDR3 is TGTGCCAGCAGTAACCGGGGTCAGCCCCAGCATTTT. Translating gives CASSNRGQPQHF.

On this clone: A read error may account for a junction end that differs from germline. The V gene is TRBV4-3, the J gene TRBJ2-3; D is possibly TRBD1 (5 bases). Germline-derived CDR1 and CDR2 are LGHNA and YSLEER. The CDR3 covers 13 residues. CDR3 sequence reads: CASSQDRTDTQYF. CDR3 DNA sequence: TGCGCCAGCAGTCAAGACAGAACAGATACGCAGTATTTT.

The chain combines TRBV5-1 with TRBJ2-3; 7 nucleotides match TRBD2. V was clipped by 3 bases and J by 0 bases; unmatched bases: 13. Looked up from germline, CDR1 is SGHRS and CDR2 is YFSETQ. The CDR3 has 18 residues. CDR3 sequence (DNA): TGCGCCAGCAGCTGGAGGGGAGGGGCTCAGTCGAGCACAGATACGCAGTATTTT. Translated: CASSWRGGAQSSTDTQYF.

This clone turned up a few times. This chain joins TRBV28 and TRBJ2-1, with 8 bases aligning to TRBD2. V shed 5 bases, J shed 1 base, and the junction held 7 bases outside the gene matches. The CDR3 is made up of 16 amino acids. Germline loops: CDR1 MDHEN, CDR2 SYDVKM. The CDR3 bases are TGTGCCAGCAGTCCTCTGACTAGCGTTTCCTACAATGAGCAGTTCTTC. This encodes CASSPLTSVSYNEQFF.

This chain uses TRBV7-6 with TRBJ1-4; D might be TRBD1 (5 bases). In germline, CDR1 is SGHVS, CDR2 FNYEAQ. V was cut by 9 bases and J by 15 bases, with 14 bases left in between. The CDR3 runs 10 residues. The CDR3 region has the DNA TGTGCCAGGCTTGGGGGACTTATGTTTTTT. It specifies CARLGGLMFF. The full variable domain, with the rest looked up from reference TRBV7-6 and TRBJ1-4, is GAGVSQSPRYKVTKRGQDVALRCDPISGHVSLYWYRQALGQGPEFLTYFNYEAQQDKSGLPNDRFSAERPEGSISTLTIQRTEQRDSAMYRCARLGGLMFFGSGTQLSVL.

CDR3 bases: TGCAGTGCTAGTTCTGGGGGGACGAACACTGAAGCTTTCTTT. Encoded protein: CSASSGGTNTEAFF. The chain employs TRBV20-1 and TRBJ1-1, with D maybe TRBD1 (5 bases). Germline CDR1 and CDR2: DFQATT and SNEGSKA (reference sequence). This CDR3 spans 14 amino acids. Trimming shortened V by 3 bases and J by 1 base, and 12 bases separated the two germline ends.

This clone was counted only a few times. The genes are TRBV6-5 and TRBJ2-7; D may be TRBD1 (6 bases). Germline lookup yields CDR1 MNHEY and CDR2 SVGAGI. This CDR3 has 15 amino acids. V was pared by 0 bases and J by 1 base, with 10 bases between. The CDR3 coding sequence is TGTGCCAGCAGTTACTCGACAGGCATTTCCTACGAGCAGTACTTC. This translates into CASSYSTGISYEQYF.

Note on this clone: In the same sample, other DNA sequences code for this CDR3. The gene calls are TRBV28 and TRBJ1-6; D possibly corresponds to TRBD1 (5 bases). Germline V gene sequence: CDR1 MDHEN, CDR2 SYDVKM. V was pared by 7 bases and J by 7 bases, with 14 bases between. This CDR3 comprises 14 residues. The CDR3 DNA reads TGTGCCAGCACCCGAGGACGGGGGAATTCACCCCTCCACTTT. Protein: CASTRGRGNSPLHF.

The chain joins TRBV28 to TRBJ2-7, with a tentative D call TRBD1 (5 bases). The CDR3 extends over 13 amino acids. Trimming removed 3 bases from V and 7 bases from J, with 13 bases in between. Per the germline V gene, CDR1 is MDHEN and CDR2 is SYDVKM. DNA for the CDR3: TGTGCCAGCAGTTTGGGTACAGGTGGGGAGCAGTACTTC. Its translation: CASSLGTGGEQYF.

This clone was found a few times. The V gene is TRBV28, the J gene TRBJ1-5; no clear D. The germline V and J ends were trimmed by 3 bases and 1 base, with 7 bases remaining between them. There are 14 residues in the CDR3. Germline-derived CDR1 and CDR2 are MDHEN and SYDVKM. The DNA of the CDR3 is TGTGCCAGCAGTTTGTTGTCGAGCAATCAGCCCCAGCATTTT. This sequence encodes CASSLLSSNQPQHF.

Note on this clone: The sample holds other DNA sequences that translate to the same CDR3. J is TRBJ2-7 and V is TRBV28; 7 bases fit TRBD1. The CDR3 extends over 12 amino acids. Germline lookup yields CDR1 MDHEN and CDR2 SYDVKM. Trimming at V came to 5 bases and at J to 3 bases, leaving 1 base not matched to a gene. The CDR3 coding sequence is TGTGCCAGCAGTAGGACAGGCTACGAGCAGTACTTC. This encodes CASSRTGYEQYF.

The gene calls are TRBV24-1 and TRBJ1-2; no reliable D call. CDR3 length: 13 amino acids. Germline V lookup: CDR1 KGHDR, CDR2 SFDVKD. The V and J ends lost 2 bases and 4 bases respectively, with 7 bases between them. CDR3 sequence: CATSDYGGYGYTF. In DNA, the CDR3 is TGTGCCACCAGTGATTATGGCGGCTATGGCTACACCTTC.

J is TRBJ1-1 and V is TRBV20-1; TRBD1 matches at 8 bases. Trimming cost V 3 bases and J 8 bases; bases outside gene matches: 2. Germline V gives CDR1 DFQATT, CDR2 SNEGSKA (reference sequence). This CDR3 has 11 amino acids. CDR3: CSARGQDEAFF. DNA of the CDR3: TGCAGTGCTAGGGGACAGGACGAAGCTTTCTTT.

This rearrangement joins TRBV3-1 (or the pseudogene TRBV3-2) to TRBJ1-5; 7 nucleotides align to TRBD1. Germline CDR1 LGHDT, CDR2 YNNKEL (reference sequence). The CDR3 extends over 18 amino acids. J lost 5 bases, V lost 6 bases, and 19 bases had no gene match. The CDR3 sequence is CASRRNGTAFPYHQPQHF. The DNA of the CDR3 is TGTGCCAGCAGACGTAACGGGACAGCATTCCCATACCATCAGCCCCAGCATTTT.

The V and J genes are TRBV4-1 and TRBJ2-3; D is possibly TRBD2 (6 bases). The CDR3 extends over 14 amino acids. The V end lost 6 bases, the J end lost 2 bases, and 12 bases lay between the germline ends. In germline, CDR1 is MGHRA, CDR2 YSYEKL. The CDR3 protein is CASRGSSATDTQYF. The CDR3 DNA sequence: TGCGCCAGCAGAGGGTCTAGCGCCACAGATACGCAGTATTTT.

This chain joins TRBV6-5 and TRBJ2-1, with a possible D match to TRBD2 (5 bases). The CDR3 sequence is 14 residues long. V was shortened by 0 bases and J by 9 bases, with 12 bases between the two germline ends. Germline assignment: CDR1 MNHEY and CDR2 SVGAGI. The CDR3 reads CASSYSRGSIEQFF. Written as DNA, the CDR3 is TGTGCCAGCAGTTACTCAAGAGGGTCGATTGAGCAGTTCTTC.

The chain couples TRBV28 to TRBJ2-2, with 12 bases lining up with TRBD2. Trimming removed 5 bases from V and 5 bases from J; junction bases left unmatched: 0. The CDR3 is made up of 14 amino acids. CDR1 MDHEN and CDR2 SYDVKM come from the germline V gene. The chain's CDR3 is CASSTSGGTGELFF. CDR3 nucleotide sequence: TGTGCCAGCAGTACTAGCGGGGGGACCGGGGAGCTGTTTTTT. Full variable domain (remainder filled in from reference TRBV28 and TRBJ2-2): DVKVTQSSRYLVKRTGEKVFLECVQDMDHENMFWYRQDPGLGLRLIYFSYDVKMKEKGDIPEGYSVSREKKERFSLILESASTNQTSMYLCASSTSGGTGELFFGEGSRLTVL.

This clone has a single count. Other DNA sequences of this sample code for an identical CDR3. This chain links TRBV9 with TRBJ1-1; 9 bases are a match to TRBD1. Per germline, CDR1 SGDLS and CDR2 YYNGEE. Trimming cost V 2 bases and J 0 bases; bases outside gene matches: 2. The CDR3 length is 15 residues. The CDR3 loop is CASSVGTGLNTEAFF. In nucleotides, the CDR3 is TGTGCCAGCAGCGTTGGGACAGGGTTGAACACTGAAGCTTTCTTT. Full variable domain (rest looked up from reference TRBV9 and TRBJ1-1): DSGVTQTPKHLITATGQRVTLRCSPRSGDLSVYWYQQSLDQGLQFLIQYYNGEERAKGNILERFSAQQFPDLHSELNLSSLELGDSALYFCASSVGTGLNTEAFFGQGTRLTVV.

This clone was observed a single time. This chain joins TRBV19 and TRBJ2-2; possible D gene TRBD1, 6 bases. The V gene's germline CDR1 is LNHDA and CDR2 SQIVND (reference sequence). The germline V and J ends were trimmed by 5 bases and 6 bases, with 22 bases remaining between them. The CDR3 is 17 amino acids. CDR3: CASSVPSRGLIAGELFF. The CDR3 nucleotides are TGTGCCAGTAGTGTGCCTTCCAGGGGATTGATTGCCGGGGAGCTGTTTTTT.

In this sample, this clone turned up a few times. V and J are TRBV27 and TRBJ2-1; 7 bases are a match to TRBD2. Germline trimming cut 3 bases from V and 5 bases from J; bases unmatched to any gene: 13. Per the germline V gene, CDR1 is MNHEY and CDR2 is SMNVEV (reference sequence). This CDR3 is built from 17 residues. CDR3 in DNA: TGTGCCAGCAGTTTGATCTTTGGACTAGGTCTGGACAATGAGCAGTTCTTC. This translates into CASSLIFGLGLDNEQFF.

This clone was seen just once. The genes are TRBV2 and TRBJ1-5; TRBD1 might be the D (5 bases). CDR3 length: 15 amino acids. Trimming stripped 3 bases from V and 6 bases from J, with 15 bases between. Germline-derived CDR1 and CDR2 are SNHLY and FYNNEI. CDR3 residues: CASSEYRTAGQPQHF. The CDR3 region has the DNA TGTGCCAGCAGTGAGTACAGGACGGCAGGTCAGCCCCAGCATTTT.

The chain links TRBV4-1 to TRBJ2-2, with a tentative D call TRBD2 (7 bases). The germline V and J ends were trimmed by 0 bases and 7 bases, with 15 bases remaining between them. Germline V gene sequence: CDR1 MGHRA, CDR2 YSYEKL. This CDR3 spans 16 amino acids. The CDR3 spells CASSQEGAGAFGELFF. CDR3 sequence (DNA): TGCGCCAGCAGCCAAGAAGGCGCGGGGGCCTTCGGGGAGCTGTTTTTT.